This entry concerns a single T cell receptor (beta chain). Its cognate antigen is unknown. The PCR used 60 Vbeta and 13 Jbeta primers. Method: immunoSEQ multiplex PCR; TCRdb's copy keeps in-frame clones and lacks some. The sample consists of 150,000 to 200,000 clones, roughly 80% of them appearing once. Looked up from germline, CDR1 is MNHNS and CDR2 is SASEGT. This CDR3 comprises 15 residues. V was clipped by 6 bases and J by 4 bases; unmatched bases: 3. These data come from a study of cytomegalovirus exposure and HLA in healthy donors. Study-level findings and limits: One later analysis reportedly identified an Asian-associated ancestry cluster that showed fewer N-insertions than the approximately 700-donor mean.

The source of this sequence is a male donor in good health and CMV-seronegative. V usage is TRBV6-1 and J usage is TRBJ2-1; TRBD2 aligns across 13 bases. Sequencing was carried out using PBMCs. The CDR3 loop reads CASSRGLAGYNEQFF. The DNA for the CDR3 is TGTGCCAGCAGCCGGGGACTAGCGGGGTACAATGAGCAGTTCTTC.